In its sample, the clone carrying this T cell receptor beta chain was seen a few times. This entry is derived from a study of T-cell memory formation after mild COVID-19. TCR alpha and TCR beta cDNA libraries carrying sample barcodes and UMIs came from 5'RACE with constant-segment primers. A single record per CDR3 protein comes from TCRdb applying MiXCR to the 5' RACE reads. Among 550,000 to 700,000 distinct CDR3 sequences listed, about 20% were seen once. After removal of 4 bases from V and 7 bases from J, the junction contained 10 bases not matched to a gene. The CDR3 is 15 amino acids. Germline loops: CDR1 LNHDA, CDR2 SQIVND (reference sequence).

V usage is TRBV19 and J usage is TRBJ2-1; the match to TRBD1 covers 7 bases. The sequencing input was PBMCs or a T cell subset sorted from them (not recorded which). The receptor comes from an adult woman who had mild COVID-19 (a few samples of this study predate the infection). Cell type and time point are not known. The CDR3 region has the DNA TGTGCCAGTAGTAGAGGGCAGACAGGGCGAAATGAGCAGTTCTTC. Translation gives CASSRGQTGRNEQFF.